The 7 T cell receptor beta chains below all came from one sample that was sequenced in a study of neurological immune-mediated disorders. TCRdb ran MiXCR on the 5' RACE reads and lists one entry per CDR3 protein. The repertoire has around 10,000 distinct CDR3 sequences, 20% to 25% of them found once; the top ten carry 40% to 60%. Material: CD8+ T cells from blood. These receptors originate from a woman aged 55-70 years with HTLV-1-associated myelopathy (HAM/TSP).

This clonotype came up many times. The chain uses TRBV5-1 and TRBJ2-7; D is tentatively TRBD1 or TRBD2 (5 bases each). The germline V and J ends were trimmed by 4 bases and 3 bases, with 17 bases remaining between them. CDR1 and CDR2 (germline): SGHRS, YFSETQ. This CDR3 spans 15 amino acids. The CDR3: CASSTGLTGYYEQYF. CDR3 nucleotide sequence: TGCGCCAGCAGCACCGGACTTACAGGATACTACGAGCAGTACTTC.

This clonotype is judged medium-sized (0.01 to 0.1%). This chain uses TRBV7-9 with TRBJ1-3; 9 positions match TRBD1. J lost 2 bases, V lost 7 bases, and 6 bases had no gene match. Germline V gene sequence: CDR1 SEHNR, CDR2 FQNEAQ (reference sequence). The CDR3 sequence is 15 residues long. In DNA form, the CDR3 reads TGTGCCAGCACCCAAACAGGGGGCCCTGGAAACACCATATATTTT. Residues: CASTQTGGPGNTIYF.

The table lists this clonotype with many counts. The chain carries TRBV7-9 and TRBJ2-7; no clear D. The CDR3 length is 14 residues. V dropped 1 base and J dropped 2 bases, with 9 bases sitting between them. Looked up from germline, CDR1 is SEHNR and CDR2 is FQNEAQ (reference sequence). The CDR3 coding sequence is TGTGCCAGCAGCTTAGTTGCCACCCCCTACGAGCAGTACTTC. Translating gives CASSLVATPYEQYF.

There are many counts of this clonotype. This chain uses TRBV4-1 with TRBJ2-7, with D perhaps TRBD1 (6 bases). Germline CDR1 is MGHRA and CDR2 is YSYEKL. The CDR3 is 13 residues long. Trimming shortened V by 6 bases and J by 2 bases, and 11 bases separated the two germline ends. This CDR3 is CASSRQDTYEQYF. In nucleotides, the CDR3 is TGCGCCAGCAGTCGACAGGACACCTACGAGCAGTACTTC.

Ten or more counts support this clonotype. J is TRBJ1-1 and V is TRBV10-2; TRBD1 is a possible D gene (6 bases). Germline assignment: CDR1 WSHSY and CDR2 SAAADI. With 4 bases removed from V and 5 bases from J, the gap between germline ends came to 14 bases. The CDR3 spans 14 residues. CDR3 sequence: CASSVEQGFTEAFF. The CDR3, as DNA: TGCGCCAGCAGTGTGGAACAGGGTTTTACTGAAGCTTTCTTT.

This chain joins TRBV10-3 and TRBJ1-6, with TRBD1 identical over 7 bases. V was clipped by 4 bases and J by 7 bases; unmatched bases: 10. This CDR3 spans 16 amino acids. The germline V gene has CDR1 ENHRY and CDR2 SYGVKD. The CDR3 loop reads CAISASNRGGNSPLHF. The CDR3 nucleotides are TGTGCCATCAGTGCCTCAAACAGGGGTGGGAATTCACCCCTCCACTTT.

By sample fraction, this clonotype is medium-sized. The genes are TRBV5-1 and TRBJ1-1; D possibly corresponds to TRBD1 (6 bases). V was cut by 1 base and J by 0 bases, with 16 bases left in between. CDR1 SGHRS and CDR2 YFSETQ come from the germline V gene. This CDR3 is 17 amino acids long. This CDR3 is CASSLFLLGAMNTEAFF. The DNA for the CDR3 is TGCGCCAGCAGCTTGTTTCTATTGGGGGCGATGAACACTGAAGCTTTCTTT.